The rows below give T cell receptor beta chains drawn from one sample of a study of blood T cell repertoires in COVID-19. Method: immunoSEQ multiplex PCR; TCRdb's copy keeps in-frame clones and lacks some. The top ten hold around an eighth of the sample, which has tens of thousands of clones, 75% to 90% seen once. Input material: peripheral blood. These receptor sequences come from an older woman with active COVID-19. Both conserved end residues are part of each CDR3. D genes are given only for firm matches. Clone sizes are given selectively: once, few, many, or a class where the clone is expanded.

CDR3 protein | CDR3 DNA | V gene | CDR3 length | D gene | J gene | clone size
CASSPRGTGDGYTF | TGCGCCAGCAGCCCGAGAGGGACAGGGGATGGCTACACCTTC | TRBV10-2 | 14 | TRBD1 | TRBJ1-2 | -
CASRPTGQNNSPLHF | TGTGCCAGTAGACCTACGGGACAGAATAATTCACCCCTCCACTTT | TRBV19 | 15 | TRBD1 | TRBJ1-6 | -
CASNPSGGLSSEQFF | TGTGCCAGCAACCCTAGCGGGGGGCTGAGCAGTGAGCAGTTCTTC | TRBV7-3 | 15 | TRBD2 | TRBJ2-1 | -
CASSPGLRSGANVLTF | TGTGCCAGCAGCCCAGGACTGCGCTCTGGGGCCAACGTCCTGACTTTC | TRBV3-1/TRBV3-2 | 16 | - | TRBJ2-6 | -
CSVGQNTEAFF | TGCAGCGTTGGACAGAACACTGAAGCTTTCTTT | TRBV29-1 | 11 | - | TRBJ1-1 | -
CASRRTSGTDTQYF | TGTGCCAGTAGACGGACTAGCGGCACAGATACGCAGTATTTT | TRBV19 | 14 | TRBD2 | TRBJ2-3 | -
CASSQEGQDLQETQYF | TGTGCCAGCAGCCAAGAAGGACAGGACCTCCAAGAGACCCAGTACTTC | TRBV14 | 16 | TRBD1 | TRBJ2-5 | -
CASSSTGPPNNYGYTF | TGCGCCAGCAGCTCGACAGGGCCCCCCAATAACTATGGCTACACCTTC | TRBV5-1 | 16 | TRBD1 | TRBJ1-2 | -
CASSGTGEWEQYF | TGTGCCAGTAGCGGGACAGGGGAATGGGAGCAGTACTTC | TRBV3-1/TRBV3-2 | 13 | TRBD1 | TRBJ2-7 | -
CASSNYRGSNYGYTF | TGTGCCAGCAGTAACTACAGGGGTTCAAACTATGGCTACACCTTC | TRBV6-2/TRBV6-3 | 15 | TRBD1 | TRBJ1-2 | -
CASPGGPDSYNEQFF | TGTGCCAGCCCAGGGGGGCCCGACTCCTACAATGAGCAGTTCTTC | TRBV5-4 | 15 | - | TRBJ2-1 | -
CASSPAGSNQPQHF | TGTGCCAGCAGTCCGGCAGGCAGCAATCAGCCCCAGCATTTT | TRBV6-2/TRBV6-3 | 14 | - | TRBJ1-5 | -
CASSITGVTNEQFF | TGTGCCAGTAGTATTACGGGGGTGACCAATGAGCAGTTCTTC | TRBV19 | 14 | - | TRBJ2-1 | once
CASSLVAGANTEAFF | TGTGCCAGCAGCTTAGTTGCGGGGGCGAACACTGAAGCTTTCTTT | TRBV7-8 | 15 | - | TRBJ1-1 | -
CATRGQDAGELFF | TGCGCCACCCGGGGACAGGACGCCGGGGAGCTGTTTTTT | TRBV5-1 | 13 | TRBD1 | TRBJ2-2 | -
CASSRQENTEAFF | TGCGCCAGCAGCCGACAGGAGAACACTGAAGCTTTCTTT | TRBV4-3 | 13 | - | TRBJ1-1 | -
CASSRHEWGLVTKDYEQYF | TGTGCCAGCAGCCGACACGAATGGGGCCTGGTAACGAAAGACTACGAGCAGTACTTC | TRBV13 | 19 | - | TRBJ2-7 | -
CASSQYNEQFF | TGTGCCAGCAGCCAATACAATGAGCAGTTCTTC | TRBV5-4 | 11 | - | TRBJ2-1 | -
CASSQGTGRNEKLFF | TGTGCCAGCAGCCAAGGGACAGGCCGTAATGAAAAACTGTTTTTT | TRBV7-2 | 15 | TRBD1 | TRBJ1-4 | -
CASSQDAAGTSTDTQYF | TGTGCCAGCAGCCAAGATGCAGCGGGGACCTCCACAGATACGCAGTATTTT | TRBV4-2 | 17 | TRBD2 | TRBJ2-3 | -
CASSVGGGVSTDTQYF | TGTGCCAGCAGCGTGGGCGGGGGGGTTAGCACAGATACGCAGTATTTT | TRBV9 | 16 | TRBD2 | TRBJ2-3 | -
CASSPRQGSGELFF | TGTGCCAGCTCACCACGGCAGGGCAGCGGGGAGCTGTTTTTT | TRBV18 | 14 | - | TRBJ2-2 | -